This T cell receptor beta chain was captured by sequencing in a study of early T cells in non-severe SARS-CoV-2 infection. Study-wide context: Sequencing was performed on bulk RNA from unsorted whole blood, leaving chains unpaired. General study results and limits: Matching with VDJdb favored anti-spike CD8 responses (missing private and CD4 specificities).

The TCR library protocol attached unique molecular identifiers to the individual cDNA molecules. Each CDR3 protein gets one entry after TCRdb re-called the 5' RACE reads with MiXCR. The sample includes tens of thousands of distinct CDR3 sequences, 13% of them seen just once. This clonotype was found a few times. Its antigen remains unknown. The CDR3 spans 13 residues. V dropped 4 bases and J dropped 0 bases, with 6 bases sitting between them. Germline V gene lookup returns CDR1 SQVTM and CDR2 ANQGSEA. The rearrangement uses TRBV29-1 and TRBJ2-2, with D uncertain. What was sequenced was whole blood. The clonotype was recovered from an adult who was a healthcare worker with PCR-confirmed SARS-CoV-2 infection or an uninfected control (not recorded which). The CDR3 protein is CSVGSTNTGELFF. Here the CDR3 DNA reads TGCAGCGTTGGTAGTACGAACACCGGGGAGCTGTTTTTT.